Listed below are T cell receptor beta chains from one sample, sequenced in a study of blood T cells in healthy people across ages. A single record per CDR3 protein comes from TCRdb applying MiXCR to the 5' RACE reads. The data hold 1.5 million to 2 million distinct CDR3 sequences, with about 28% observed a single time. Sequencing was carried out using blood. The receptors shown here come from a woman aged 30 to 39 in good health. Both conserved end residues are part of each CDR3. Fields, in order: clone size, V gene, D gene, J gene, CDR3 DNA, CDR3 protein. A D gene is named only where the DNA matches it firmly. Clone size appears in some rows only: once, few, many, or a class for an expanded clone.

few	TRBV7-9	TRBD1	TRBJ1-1	TGTGCCAGCAGCTTAGCTGCCCTGAGGGACAGGGGAAAGAACACTGAAGCTTTCTTT	CASSLAALRDRGKNTEAFF
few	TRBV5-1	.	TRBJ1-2	TGCGCCAGCAGCTGGGACATGAACTATGGCTACACCTTC	CASSWDMNYGYTF
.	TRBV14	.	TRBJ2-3	TGTGCCAGCAGCGGAGGGATGGGGAGCACAGATACGCAGTATTTT	CASSGGMGSTDTQYF
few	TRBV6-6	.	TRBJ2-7	TGTGCCAGCAGTTACTCAGGGGGAGAGGTTTACGAGCGGTACTTC	CASSYSGGEVYERYF
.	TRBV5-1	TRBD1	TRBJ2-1	TGCGCCAGCAGCCCCGGGACAGGGGTTGAGCAGTTCTTC	CASSPGTGVEQFF
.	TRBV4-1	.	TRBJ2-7	TGCGCCAGCAGCCAAGTTGCCGGGAGTGGGTACGAGCAGTACTTC	CASSQVAGSGYEQYF
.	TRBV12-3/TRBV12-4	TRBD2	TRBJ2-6	TGTGCCAGCAGTTTTGGAGGGAGGGCTGGGGCCAACGTCCTGACTTTC	CASSFGGRAGANVLTF
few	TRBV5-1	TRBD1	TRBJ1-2	TGCGCCAGCAGCGACCCTCGACAGGGACACGGCTACACCTTC	CASSDPRQGHGYTF
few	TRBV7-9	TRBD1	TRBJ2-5	TGTGCCAGCAGTTCGACAGGGTCTTCTTCGGAGACCCAGTACTTC	CASSSTGSSSETQYF
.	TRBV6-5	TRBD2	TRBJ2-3	TGTGCCAGCAGTACTCAACCAGCGGGAGTTTTGGATACGCAGTATTTT	CASSTQPAGVLDTQYF
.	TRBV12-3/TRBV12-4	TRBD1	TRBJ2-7	TGTGCCAGCAGTCTCCGGGACAGGGGCGAGCAGTACTTC	CASSLRDRGEQYF